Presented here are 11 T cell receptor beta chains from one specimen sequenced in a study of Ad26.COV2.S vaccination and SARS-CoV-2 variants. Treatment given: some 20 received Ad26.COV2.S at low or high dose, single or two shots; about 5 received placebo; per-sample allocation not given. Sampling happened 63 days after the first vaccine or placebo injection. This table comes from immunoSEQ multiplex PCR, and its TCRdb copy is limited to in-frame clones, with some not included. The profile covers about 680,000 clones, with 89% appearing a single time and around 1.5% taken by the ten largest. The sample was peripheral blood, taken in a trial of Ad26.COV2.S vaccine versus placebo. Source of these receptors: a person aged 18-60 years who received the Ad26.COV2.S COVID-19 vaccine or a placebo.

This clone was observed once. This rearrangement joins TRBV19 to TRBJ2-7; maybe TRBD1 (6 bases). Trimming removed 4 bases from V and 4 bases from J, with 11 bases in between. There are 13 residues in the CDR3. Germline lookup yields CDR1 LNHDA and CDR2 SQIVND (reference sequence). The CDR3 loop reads CASSRGRRYEQYF. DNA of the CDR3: TGTGCCAGTAGTAGGGGGCGCAGGTACGAGCAGTACTTC.

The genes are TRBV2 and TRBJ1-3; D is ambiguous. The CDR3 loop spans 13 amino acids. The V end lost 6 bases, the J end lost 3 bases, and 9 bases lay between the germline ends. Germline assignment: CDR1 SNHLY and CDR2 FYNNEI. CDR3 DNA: TGTGCCAGCAGGAAGGAGTTTGGAAACACCATATATTTT. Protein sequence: CASRKEFGNTIYF.

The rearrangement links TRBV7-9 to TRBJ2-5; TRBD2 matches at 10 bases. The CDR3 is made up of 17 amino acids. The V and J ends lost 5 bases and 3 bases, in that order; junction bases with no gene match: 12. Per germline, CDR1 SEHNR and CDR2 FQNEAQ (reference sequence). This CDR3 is CASSLGAGGLQEETQYF. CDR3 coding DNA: TGTGCCAGCAGCCTAGGAGCGGGAGGGCTTCAAGAAGAGACCCAGTACTTC.

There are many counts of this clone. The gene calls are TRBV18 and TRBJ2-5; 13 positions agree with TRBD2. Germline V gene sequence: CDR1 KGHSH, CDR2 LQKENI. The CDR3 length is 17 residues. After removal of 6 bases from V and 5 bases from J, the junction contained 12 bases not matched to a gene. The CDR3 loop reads CASSFGLAGVSAETQYF. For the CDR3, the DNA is TGTGCCAGCTCTTTCGGACTAGCGGGAGTGAGTGCGGAGACCCAGTACTTC.

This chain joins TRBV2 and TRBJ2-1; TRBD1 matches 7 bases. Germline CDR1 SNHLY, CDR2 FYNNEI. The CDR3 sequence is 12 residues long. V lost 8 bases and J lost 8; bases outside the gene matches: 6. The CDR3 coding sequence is TGTGCCAGCTCACAGGGGAACCATGAGCAGTTCTTC. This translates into CASSQGNHEQFF.

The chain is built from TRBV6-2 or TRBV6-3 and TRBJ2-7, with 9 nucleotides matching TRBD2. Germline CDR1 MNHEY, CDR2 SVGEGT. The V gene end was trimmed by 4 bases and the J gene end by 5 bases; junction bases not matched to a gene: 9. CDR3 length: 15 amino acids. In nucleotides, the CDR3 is TGTGCCAGCAGTTCGACTAGCGGACGTCTTAACGAGCAGTACTTC. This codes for CASSSTSGRLNEQYF.

The CDR3: CASSSITSSPLHF. CDR3 coding DNA: TGTGCCAGCAGCTCCATCACTAGTTCACCCCTCCACTTT. J is TRBJ1-6 and V is TRBV7-2; unclear D gene. V shed 4 bases and J shed 9 bases, with 10 bases lying between them. Looked up from germline, CDR1 is SGHTA and CDR2 is FQGNSA. The CDR3 extends over 13 amino acids.

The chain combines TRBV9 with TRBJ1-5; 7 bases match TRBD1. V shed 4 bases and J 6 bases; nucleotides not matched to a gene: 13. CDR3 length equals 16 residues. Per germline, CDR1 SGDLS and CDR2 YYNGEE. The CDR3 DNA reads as TGTGCCAGCAGCACCCCGGGAAGGGGGCTAGTTCAGCCCCAGCATTTT. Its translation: CASSTPGRGLVQPQHF.

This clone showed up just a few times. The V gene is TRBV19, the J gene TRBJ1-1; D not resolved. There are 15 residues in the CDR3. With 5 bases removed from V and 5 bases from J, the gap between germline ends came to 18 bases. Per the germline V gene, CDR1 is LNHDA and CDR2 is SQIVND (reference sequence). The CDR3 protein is CASSPSGVGGTEAFF. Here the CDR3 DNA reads TGTGCCAGTAGTCCAAGCGGCGTAGGAGGGACTGAAGCTTTCTTT.

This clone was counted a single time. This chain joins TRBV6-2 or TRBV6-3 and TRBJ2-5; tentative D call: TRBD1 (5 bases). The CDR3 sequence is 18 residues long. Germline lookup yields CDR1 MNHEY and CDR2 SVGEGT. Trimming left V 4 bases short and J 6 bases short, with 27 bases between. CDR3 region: CASSFFFRDSGWKKTQYF. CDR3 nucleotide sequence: TGTGCCAGCAGTTTTTTCTTCCGCGACTCAGGGTGGAAAAAGACCCAGTACTTC.

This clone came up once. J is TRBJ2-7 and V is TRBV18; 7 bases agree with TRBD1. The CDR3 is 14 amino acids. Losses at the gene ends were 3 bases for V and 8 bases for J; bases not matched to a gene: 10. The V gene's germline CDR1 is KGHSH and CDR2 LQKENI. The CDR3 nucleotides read TGTGCCAGCTCACCCCCGGACAGGCCCGTGAAGCAGTACTTC. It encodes CASSPPDRPVKQYF.